A single sample is the source of the 3 T cell receptor beta chains below, sequenced in a study of cytomegalovirus exposure and HLA in healthy donors. 13 Jbeta primers and 60 Vbeta primers were used for the PCR. Measured with immunoSEQ multiplex PCR; TCRdb has only the in-frame clones, and not every one. Of about 120,000 clones listed, roughly three quarters are singletons. The sample comprised PBMCs. These receptors came from a man over 45 in good health and CMV-seropositive.

The rearrangement joins TRBV18 to TRBJ2-7, with 9 bases that match TRBD2. This CDR3 spans 22 amino acids. The germline CDR1 and CDR2 sequences are KGHSH and LQKENI. J was trimmed by 3 bases and V by 3 bases; bases with no gene match: 27. DNA of the CDR3: TGTGCCAGCTCACCCTCCGGACAGTCTGTATTACTAGCGGGCCAGACGGGCTACGAGCAGTACTTC. This codes for CASSPSGQSVLLAGQTGYEQYF.

The chain recombines TRBV7-9 with TRBJ2-7, with 10 positions matching TRBD2. The CDR3 is made up of 15 amino acids. The germline gives CDR1 SEHNR, CDR2 FQNEAQ (reference sequence). J was trimmed by 1 base and V by 4 bases; bases with no gene match: 4. The CDR3 reads CASSWQREGSYEQYF. CDR3 bases: TGTGCCAGCAGCTGGCAGCGGGAGGGGTCCTACGAGCAGTACTTC.

This clone was found once. The chain is built from TRBV28 and TRBJ2-7; a possible D gene is TRBD1 (7 bases). CDR1 and CDR2 (germline): MDHEN, SYDVKM. The CDR3 runs 16 residues. V dropped 6 bases and J dropped 1 base, with 19 bases sitting between them. Here the CDR3 DNA reads TGTGCCAGCAGAGCAACCAGGACAGGAGGGTCCTACGAGCAGTACTTC. It codes for CASRATRTGGSYEQYF.